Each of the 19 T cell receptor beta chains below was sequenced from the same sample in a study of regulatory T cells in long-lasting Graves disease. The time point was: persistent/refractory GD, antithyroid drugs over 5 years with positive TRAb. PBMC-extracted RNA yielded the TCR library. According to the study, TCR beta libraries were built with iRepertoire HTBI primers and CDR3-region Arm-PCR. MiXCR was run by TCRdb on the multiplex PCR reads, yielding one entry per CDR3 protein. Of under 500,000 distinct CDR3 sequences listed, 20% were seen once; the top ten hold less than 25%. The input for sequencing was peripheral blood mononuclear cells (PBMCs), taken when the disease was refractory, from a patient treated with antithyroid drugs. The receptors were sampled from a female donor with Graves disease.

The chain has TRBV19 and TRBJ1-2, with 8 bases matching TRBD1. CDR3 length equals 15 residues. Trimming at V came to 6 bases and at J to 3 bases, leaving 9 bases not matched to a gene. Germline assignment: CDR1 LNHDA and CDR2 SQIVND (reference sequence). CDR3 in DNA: TGTGCCAGTAGAAGATTTGGACAGGGAGACTATGGCTACACCTTC. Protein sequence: CASRRFGQGDYGYTF. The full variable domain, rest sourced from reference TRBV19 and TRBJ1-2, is DGGITQSPKYLFRKEGQNVTLSCEQNLNHDAMYWYRQDPGQGLRLIYYSQIVNDFQKGDIAEGYSVSREKKESFPLTVTSAQKNPTAFYLCASRRFGQGDYGYTFGSGTRLTVV.

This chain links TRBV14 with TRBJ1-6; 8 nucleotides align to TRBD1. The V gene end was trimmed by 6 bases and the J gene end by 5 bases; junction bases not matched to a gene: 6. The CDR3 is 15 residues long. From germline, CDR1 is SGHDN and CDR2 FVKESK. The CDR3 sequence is CASREDRGDNSPLHF. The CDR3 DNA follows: TGTGCCAGCAGAGAAGACAGGGGTGATAATTCACCCCTCCACTTT. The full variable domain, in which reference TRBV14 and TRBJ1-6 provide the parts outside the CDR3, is EAGVTQFPSHSVIEKGQTVTLRCDPISGHDNLYWYRRVMGKEIKFLLHFVKESKQDESGMPNNRFLAERTGGTYSTLKVQPAELEDSGVYFCASREDRGDNSPLHFGNGTRLTVT.

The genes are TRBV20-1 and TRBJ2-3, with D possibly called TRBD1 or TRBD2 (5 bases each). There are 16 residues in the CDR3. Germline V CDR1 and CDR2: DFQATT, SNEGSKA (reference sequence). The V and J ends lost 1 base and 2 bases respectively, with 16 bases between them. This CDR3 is CSARVLRGIYTDTQYF. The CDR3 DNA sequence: TGCAGTGCTAGAGTTCTGAGGGGAATTTACACAGATACGCAGTATTTT.

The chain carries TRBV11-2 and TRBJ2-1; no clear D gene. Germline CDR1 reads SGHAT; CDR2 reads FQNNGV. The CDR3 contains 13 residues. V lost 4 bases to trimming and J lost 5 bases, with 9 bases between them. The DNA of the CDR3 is TGTGCCAGCAGCTCTTGGGCAAACAATGAGCAGTTCTTC. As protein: CASSSWANNEQFF.

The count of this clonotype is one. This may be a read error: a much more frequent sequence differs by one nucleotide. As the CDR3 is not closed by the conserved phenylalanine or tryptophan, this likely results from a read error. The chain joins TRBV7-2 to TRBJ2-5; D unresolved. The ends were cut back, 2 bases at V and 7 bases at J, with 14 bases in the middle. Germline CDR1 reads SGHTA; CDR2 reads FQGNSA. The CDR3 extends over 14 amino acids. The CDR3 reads CASSLRTRPGTQYL. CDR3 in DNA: TGTGCCAGCAGCTTAAGGACCAGGCCAGGGACCCAGTACCTC.

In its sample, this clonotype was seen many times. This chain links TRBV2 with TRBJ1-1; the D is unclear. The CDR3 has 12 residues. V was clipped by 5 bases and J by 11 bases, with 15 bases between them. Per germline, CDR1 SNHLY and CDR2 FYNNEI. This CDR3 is CASSPPGPEAFF. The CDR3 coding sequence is TGTGCCAGCAGTCCTCCGGGCCCCGAGGCTTTCTTT. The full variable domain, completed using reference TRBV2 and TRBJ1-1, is EPEVTQTPSHQVTQMGQEVILRCVPISNHLYFYWYRQILGQKVEFLVSFYNNEISEKSEIFDDQFSVERPDGSNFTLKIRSTKLEDSAMYFCASSPPGPEAFFGQGTRLTVV.

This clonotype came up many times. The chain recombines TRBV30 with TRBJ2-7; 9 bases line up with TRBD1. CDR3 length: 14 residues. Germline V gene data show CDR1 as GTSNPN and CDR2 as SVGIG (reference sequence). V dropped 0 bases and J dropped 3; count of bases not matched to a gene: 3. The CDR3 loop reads CAWSVKGQGYEQYF. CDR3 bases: TGTGCCTGGAGTGTAAAGGGACAGGGCTACGAGCAGTACTTC. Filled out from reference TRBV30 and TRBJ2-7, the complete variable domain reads SQTIHQWPATLVQPVGSPLSLECTVEGTSNPNLYWYRQAAGRGLQLLFYSVGIGQISSEVPQNLSASRPQDRQFILSSKKLLLSDSGFYLCAWSVKGQGYEQYFGPGTRLTVT.

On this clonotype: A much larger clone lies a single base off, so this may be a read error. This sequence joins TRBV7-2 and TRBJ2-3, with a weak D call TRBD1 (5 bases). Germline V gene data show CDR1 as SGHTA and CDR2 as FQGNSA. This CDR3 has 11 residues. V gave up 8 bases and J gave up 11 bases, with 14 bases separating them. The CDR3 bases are TGTGCCAGCCGGGCCGTGGGGCTGCAGTATTTT. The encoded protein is CASRAVGLQYF.

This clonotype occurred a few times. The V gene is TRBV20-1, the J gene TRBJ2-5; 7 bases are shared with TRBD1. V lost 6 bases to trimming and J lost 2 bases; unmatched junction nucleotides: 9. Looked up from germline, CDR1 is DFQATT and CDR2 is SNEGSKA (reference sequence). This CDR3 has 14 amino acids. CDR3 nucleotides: TGCAGTGCCCCGAGACAGGGCGGGCAAGAGACCCAGTACTTC. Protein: CSAPRQGGQETQYF.

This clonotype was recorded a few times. For the CDR3, the DNA is TGTGCCAGCAGCTTATTGGGGGGGCGTTCCTATAATTCACCCCTCCACTTT. The encoded protein is CASSLLGGRSYNSPLHF. The chain links TRBV7-2 to TRBJ1-6; D may be TRBD1 (6 bases). Trimming cost V 2 bases and J 1 base, with 12 bases left between them. This CDR3 has 17 amino acids. In germline, CDR1 is SGHTA, CDR2 FQGNSA.

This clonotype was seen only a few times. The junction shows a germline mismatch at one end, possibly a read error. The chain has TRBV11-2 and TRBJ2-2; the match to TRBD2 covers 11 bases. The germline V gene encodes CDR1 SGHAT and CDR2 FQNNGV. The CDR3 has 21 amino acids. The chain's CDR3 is CASSQGLAGGPGPLNTGELFF. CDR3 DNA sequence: TGCGCCAGCAGCCAAGGGTTAGCGGGAGGGCCCGGTCCCCTGAACACCGGGGAGCTGTTTTTT.

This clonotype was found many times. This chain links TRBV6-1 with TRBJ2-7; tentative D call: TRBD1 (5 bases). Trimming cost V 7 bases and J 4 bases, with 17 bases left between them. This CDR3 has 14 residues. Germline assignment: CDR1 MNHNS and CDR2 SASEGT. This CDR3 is CASNKDISRYEQYF. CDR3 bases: TGTGCCAGCAACAAGGACATCTCTCGGTACGAGCAGTACTTC.

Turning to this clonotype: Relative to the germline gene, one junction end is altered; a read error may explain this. The CDR3 is CASILQYSSYNEQFF. The CDR3 DNA follows: TGTGCCAGCATCTTACAGTACTCCTCCTACAATGAGCAGTTCTTC. The V call is TRBV7-2, the J call TRBJ2-1, with D unclear. From germline, CDR1 is SGHTA and CDR2 FQGNSA. There are 15 residues in the CDR3.

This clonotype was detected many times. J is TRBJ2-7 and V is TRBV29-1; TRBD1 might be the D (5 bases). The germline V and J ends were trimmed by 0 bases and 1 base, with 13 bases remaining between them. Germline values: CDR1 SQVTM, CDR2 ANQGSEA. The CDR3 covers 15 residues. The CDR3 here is CSVEEGEKGSYEQYF. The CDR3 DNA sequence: TGCAGCGTTGAAGAAGGGGAAAAGGGATCCTACGAGCAGTACTTC.

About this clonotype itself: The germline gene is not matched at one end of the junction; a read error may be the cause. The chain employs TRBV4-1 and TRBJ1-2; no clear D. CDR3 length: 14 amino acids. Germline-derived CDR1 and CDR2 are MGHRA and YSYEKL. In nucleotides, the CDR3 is TGCGCCAGCAGTCAAGTGATAGCGTCCTATGGCTACACCTTC. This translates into CASSQVIASYGYTF.

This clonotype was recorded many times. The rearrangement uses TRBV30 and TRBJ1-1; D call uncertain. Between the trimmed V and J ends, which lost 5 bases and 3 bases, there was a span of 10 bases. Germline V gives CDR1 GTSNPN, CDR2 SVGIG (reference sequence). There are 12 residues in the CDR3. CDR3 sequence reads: CAWARADTEAFF. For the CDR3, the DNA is TGTGCCTGGGCTCGAGCCGACACTGAAGCTTTCTTT.

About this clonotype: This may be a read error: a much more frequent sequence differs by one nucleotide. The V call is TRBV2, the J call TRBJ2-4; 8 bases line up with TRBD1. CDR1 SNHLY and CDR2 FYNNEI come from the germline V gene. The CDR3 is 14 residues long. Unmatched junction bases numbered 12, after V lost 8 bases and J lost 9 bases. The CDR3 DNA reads TGTGCCAGCTTCGTCGGACAGGGAGTAACCATTCAGTACTTC. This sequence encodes CASFVGQGVTIQYF.

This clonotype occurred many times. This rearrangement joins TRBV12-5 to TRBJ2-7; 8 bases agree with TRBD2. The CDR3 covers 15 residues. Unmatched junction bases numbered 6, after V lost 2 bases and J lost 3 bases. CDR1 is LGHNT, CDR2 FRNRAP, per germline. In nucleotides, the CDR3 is TGTGCTAGTGGTTTGACTAGCGGAATTTACTACGAGCAGTACTTC. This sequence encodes CASGLTSGIYYEQYF.

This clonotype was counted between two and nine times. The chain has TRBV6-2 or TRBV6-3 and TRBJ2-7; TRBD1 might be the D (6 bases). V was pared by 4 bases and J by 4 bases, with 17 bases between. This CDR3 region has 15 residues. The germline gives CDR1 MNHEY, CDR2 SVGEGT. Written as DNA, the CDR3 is TGTGCCAGCAGTTTCCGGGACACATTACCTTACGAGCAGTACTTC. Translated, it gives CASSFRDTLPYEQYF.